The subject of this entry is one T cell receptor (beta chain). Its antigen is unidentified. Trimming removed 3 bases from V and 7 bases from J, with 19 bases in between. The CDR3 runs to 15 residues. Germline V gives CDR1 SGHVS, CDR2 FNYEAQ. The data stem from a study of T cell repertoires in cytomegalovirus infection. General study results and limits: Summed public TCR beta family frequency identified CMV carriers bearing the relevant HLA.

MiXCR was run by TCRdb on the reads, yielding one entry per CDR3 protein. The repertoire holds about 600,000 distinct CDR3 sequences, with approximately 24% as singletons. The chain employs TRBV7-6 and TRBJ2-7; D is possibly TRBD2 (5 bases). Sequenced material: CD8+ T cells from PBMCs. The receptor was derived from a human donor in good health (CMV status not recorded). Some clones in this sample may be carry-over from other donors' samples. The CDR3 protein is CASSFTPVAGEEQYF. CDR3 DNA: TGTGCCAGCAGCTTTACTCCCGTCGCGGGTGAAGAGCAGTACTTC.